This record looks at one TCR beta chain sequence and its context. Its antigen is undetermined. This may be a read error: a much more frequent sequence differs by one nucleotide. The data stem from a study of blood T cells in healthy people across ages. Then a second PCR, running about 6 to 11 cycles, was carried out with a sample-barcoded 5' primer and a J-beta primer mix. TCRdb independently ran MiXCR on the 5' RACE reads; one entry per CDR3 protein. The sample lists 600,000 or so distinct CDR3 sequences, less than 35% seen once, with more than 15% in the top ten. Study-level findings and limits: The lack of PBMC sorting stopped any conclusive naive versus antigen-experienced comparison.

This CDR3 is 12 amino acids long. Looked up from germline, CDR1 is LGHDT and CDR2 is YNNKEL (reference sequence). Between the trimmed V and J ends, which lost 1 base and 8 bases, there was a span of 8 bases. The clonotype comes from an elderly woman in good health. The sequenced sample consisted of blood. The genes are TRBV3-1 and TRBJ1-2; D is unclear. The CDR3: CASSQGCYGYTF. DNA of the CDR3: TGTGCCAGCAGCCAAGGTTGCTACGGCTACACCTTC.